Below are 23 T cell receptor beta chains sequenced from a single sample in a study of shared clonotypes between healthy human individuals. Produced via immunoSEQ multiplex PCR; TCRdb's table is partial and in-frame only. The table has around 2,000,000 clones, approximately 94% seen once. Naive CD8 populations comprised CD45RO-negative cells positively selected for CCR7, excluding terminally differentiated effector memory CD45RA+ cells. Sequencing used naive CD8+ T cells sorted from blood. The receptors shown here come from a young man in good health.

The chain recombines TRBV30 with TRBJ2-3; weak D call: TRBD2 (6 bases). Trimming cost V 1 base and J 0 bases, with 11 bases left between them. The CDR3 spans 15 residues. Germline lookup yields CDR1 GTSNPN and CDR2 SVGIG (reference sequence). The chain's CDR3 is CAWSDGSLSTDTQYF. CDR3 bases: TGTGCCTGGAGTGACGGGAGTTTGAGCACAGATACGCAGTATTTT.

Worth noting for this clone: This same CDR3 is encoded by further DNA sequences in the sample. CDR3 residues: CASSLAPTYEQYF. In DNA form, the CDR3 reads TGCGCCAGCAGCTTAGCCCCAACCTACGAGCAGTACTTC. The chain combines TRBV5-1 with TRBJ2-7; no clear D. Trimming left V 2 bases short and J 2 bases short, with 8 bases between. CDR1 and CDR2 from the germline V gene are SGHRS and YFSETQ. This CDR3 is built from 13 residues. The complete variable domain, with remaining parts taken from reference TRBV5-1 and TRBJ2-7, reads KAGVTQTPRYLIKTRGQQVTLSCSPISGHRSVSWYQQTPGQGLQFLFEYFSETQRNKGNFPGRFSGRQFSNSRSEMNVSTLELGDSALYLCASSLAPTYEQYFGPGTRLTVT.

This clone was seen only a few times. This rearrangement joins TRBV10-1 to TRBJ1-5; D ambiguous. The CDR3 has 14 residues. Trimming took 0 bases from V and 6 from J, leaving 9 bases between them. Germline V CDR1 and CDR2: WNHNN, SYGVQD (reference sequence). CDR3 loop: CASSESIGGQPQHF. DNA for the CDR3: TGCGCCAGCAGTGAGTCCATAGGCGGTCAGCCCCAGCATTTT.

This clone was picked up one time. This chain joins TRBV5-4 and TRBJ1-2, with a weak D call TRBD1 (6 bases). Trimming left V 4 bases short and J 8 bases short, with 15 bases between. CDR3 size: 13 residues. Germline CDR1 is SGHNT and CDR2 is YYREEE (reference sequence). The CDR3 region is CASSTWGGEGYTF. The CDR3 DNA reads as TGTGCCAGCAGCACCTGGGGGGGCGAAGGCTACACCTTC.

The J gene is TRBJ1-2, the V gene TRBV29-1, with a weak D call TRBD1 (6 bases). CDR1 is SQVTM and CDR2 is ANQGSEA in the germline V gene. The CDR3 runs 14 residues. V dropped 0 bases and J dropped 13 bases, with 21 bases sitting between them. The CDR3 sequence: CSVEDSRDITTVTF. DNA of the CDR3: TGCAGCGTTGAAGACTCAAGGGACATAACGACGGTCACCTTC.

The chain recombines TRBV30 with TRBJ2-3; D gene ambiguous. This CDR3 is 12 amino acids long. V lost 0 bases and J 6 bases, leaving 7 bases between the germline ends. Looked up from germline, CDR1 is GTSNPN and CDR2 is SVGIG (reference sequence). The CDR3 bases are TGTGCCTGGAGTGTGGGTCAGGATACGCAGTATTTT. Translating gives CAWSVGQDTQYF.

The rearrangement links TRBV6-5 to TRBJ2-2; the D is unclear. CDR1 is MNHEY, CDR2 SVGAGI, per germline. This CDR3 contains 15 residues. Trimming left V 2 bases short and J 5 bases short, with 12 bases between. Here the CDR3 DNA reads TGTGCCAGCAGTTACGTGGCTGCTGGGACCGGGGAGCTGTTTTTT. Protein: CASSYVAAGTGELFF.

This chain joins TRBV11-2 and TRBJ2-7, with TRBD2 matching 12 bases. The CDR3 is 17 residues long. CDR1 and CDR2 from the germline V gene are SGHAT and FQNNGV. After removal of 2 bases from V and 2 bases from J, the junction contained 7 bases not matched to a gene. The CDR3 DNA is TGTGCCAGCAGCTTATCCCCGACTAGCGGGAGCGCCTACGAGCAGTACTTC. Protein: CASSLSPTSGSAYEQYF.

The chain employs TRBV4-1 and TRBJ2-7; possibly TRBD1 or TRBD2 for D (5 bases each). Germline V gives CDR1 MGHRA, CDR2 YSYEKL. The CDR3 covers 14 residues. V was cut by 8 bases and J by 0 bases, with 14 bases left in between. CDR3 loop: CASGAGPSSYEQYF. The CDR3, as DNA: TGCGCCAGCGGGGCGGGCCCTAGCTCCTACGAGCAGTACTTC.

The rearrangement links TRBV6-5 to TRBJ2-5; D remains unclear. The V and J ends lost 11 bases and 0 bases respectively, with 10 bases between them. Germline CDR1 reads MNHEY; CDR2 reads SVGAGI. The CDR3 runs 12 residues. CDR3 loop: CALCGYQETQYF. CDR3 coding DNA: TGTGCCCTTTGCGGCTACCAAGAGACCCAGTACTTC.

The chain carries TRBV6-6 and TRBJ2-7, with D tentatively TRBD1 or TRBD2 (5 bases each). The CDR3 is 16 residues long. CDR1 and CDR2 (germline): MNHNY, SVGAGI (reference sequence). V lost 2 bases to trimming and J lost 4 bases, with 18 bases between them. CDR3 DNA sequence: TGTGCCAGCAGTTACCGTGCCGGGACCCGTTATTACGAGCAGTACTTC. This translates into CASSYRAGTRYYEQYF.

The J gene is TRBJ2-1, the V gene TRBV7-9; D unclear. V gave up 4 bases and J gave up 7 bases, with 11 bases separating them. The CDR3 covers 13 residues. The germline gives CDR1 SEHNR, CDR2 FQNEAQ (reference sequence). The CDR3 protein is CASSSPSWNEQFF. DNA for the CDR3: TGTGCCAGCAGCTCCCCATCTTGGAATGAGCAGTTCTTC.

The chain employs TRBV19 and TRBJ2-2; TRBD2 agrees at 7 bases. The junction had 7 bases not matched to a gene; V was cut back by 10 bases and J by 2 bases. Germline-derived CDR1 and CDR2 are LNHDA and SQIVND (reference sequence). The length of the CDR3 is 14 residues. The CDR3 loop reads CATGGTINTGELFF. DNA for the CDR3: TGTGCCACGGGAGGAACAATAAACACCGGGGAGCTGTTTTTT. The full variable domain, with the rest looked up from reference TRBV19 and TRBJ2-2, is DGGITQSPKYLFRKEGQNVTLSCEQNLNHDAMYWYRQDPGQGLRLIYYSQIVNDFQKGDIAEGYSVSREKKESFPLTVTSAQKNPTAFYLCATGGTINTGELFFGEGSRLTVL.

About this clone itself: Other DNA variants within this sample encode the same CDR3. This chain uses TRBV9 with TRBJ2-3; 10 bases are shared with TRBD2. This CDR3 is built from 16 residues. Per germline, CDR1 SGDLS and CDR2 YYNGEE. The V gene end was trimmed by 4 bases and the J gene end by 0 bases; junction bases not matched to a gene: 5. CDR3: CASSPGTSASTDTQYF. The CDR3 DNA follows: TGTGCCAGCAGCCCAGGGACTAGCGCTAGCACAGATACGCAGTATTTT.

Here the CDR3 reads CASSDLGAGGNEQYF. CDR3 sequence (DNA): TGTGCCAGCAGTGACCTGGGAGCGGGGGGGAACGAGCAGTACTTC. The chain has TRBV2 and TRBJ2-7, with 10 nucleotides matching TRBD2. V lost 3 bases to trimming and J lost 5 bases; unmatched junction nucleotides: 7. This CDR3 is 15 amino acids long. Germline V CDR1 and CDR2: SNHLY, FYNNEI.

The rearrangement uses TRBV5-1 and TRBJ1-2, with TRBD1 identical over 7 bases. Germline-derived CDR1 and CDR2 are SGHRS and YFSETQ. The CDR3 sequence is 15 residues long. The V and J ends lost 0 bases and 4 bases, in that order; junction bases with no gene match: 6. CDR3 nucleotide sequence: TGCGCCAGCAGCTTGGCGGAGGGGGCGATCTATGGCTACACCTTC. This gives the protein CASSLAEGAIYGYTF.

This sequence joins TRBV6-5 and TRBJ2-7; weak D call: TRBD1 (5 bases). V was cut by 0 bases and J by 9 bases, with 12 bases left in between. The CDR3 length is 13 residues. Germline CDR1 is MNHEY and CDR2 is SVGAGI. The CDR3 region is CASSYSGADGQYF. CDR3 nucleotides: TGTGCCAGCAGTTACTCTGGGGCAGACGGGCAGTACTTC.

The CDR3 sequence: CASSQGPRREVGNTEAFF. The CDR3 DNA sequence: TGCGCCAGCAGCCAAGGTCCTAGGCGGGAGGTGGGGAACACTGAAGCTTTCTTT. The chain combines TRBV4-3 with TRBJ1-1; D unresolved. CDR1 and CDR2 from the germline V gene are LGHNA and YSLEER. Trimming took 1 base from V and 1 from J, leaving 19 bases between them. This CDR3 is 18 amino acids long.

As regards this clone: The sample has other DNA sequences that encode this CDR3 too. The genes are TRBV7-8 and TRBJ1-2, with D uncertain. The CDR3 totals 14 residues. Trimming stripped 0 bases from V and 4 bases from J, with 9 bases between. The germline gives CDR1 SGHVS, CDR2 FQNEAQ. The CDR3 here is CASSLAGSSYGYTF. CDR3 nucleotides: TGTGCCAGCAGCTTAGCAGGCAGTTCCTATGGCTACACCTTC.

The chain employs TRBV4-1 and TRBJ1-5; D gene uncertain. Germline V lookup: CDR1 MGHRA, CDR2 YSYEKL. The CDR3 consists of 16 residues. V shed 0 bases and J shed 4 bases, with 13 bases lying between them. DNA for the CDR3: TGCGCCAGCAGCCAAGAAATGGCGGACGATAATCAGCCCCAGCATTTT. This translates into CASSQEMADDNQPQHF.

This sequence joins TRBV4-3 and TRBJ2-1; a possible D gene is TRBD1 (5 bases). V shed 0 bases and J shed 0 bases, with 12 bases lying between them. Germline assignment: CDR1 LGHNA and CDR2 YSLEER. The CDR3 covers 17 residues. The CDR3 is CASSQDPAGISYNEQFF. CDR3 DNA: TGCGCCAGCAGCCAAGATCCGGCAGGGATCTCCTACAATGAGCAGTTCTTC.

V usage is TRBV7-2 and J usage is TRBJ1-3; D is uncertain. The germline CDR1 and CDR2 sequences are SGHTA and FQGNSA. This CDR3 is 15 amino acids long. Trimming took off 5 bases at V and 0 bases at J, with 11 bases between the two ends. CDR3 in amino acids: CASSPDGLSGNTIYF. The CDR3, as DNA: TGTGCCAGCAGCCCCGACGGACTCTCTGGAAACACCATATATTTT.

The chain couples TRBV11-2 to TRBJ1-2; D might be TRBD1 (6 bases). CDR3 length equals 14 residues. Germline values: CDR1 SGHAT, CDR2 FQNNGV. Trimming removed 5 bases from V and 6 bases from J, with 16 bases in between. The chain's CDR3 is CASSIVTGANGYTF. In DNA form, the CDR3 reads TGTGCCAGCAGCATAGTGACGGGGGCAAATGGCTACACCTTC.